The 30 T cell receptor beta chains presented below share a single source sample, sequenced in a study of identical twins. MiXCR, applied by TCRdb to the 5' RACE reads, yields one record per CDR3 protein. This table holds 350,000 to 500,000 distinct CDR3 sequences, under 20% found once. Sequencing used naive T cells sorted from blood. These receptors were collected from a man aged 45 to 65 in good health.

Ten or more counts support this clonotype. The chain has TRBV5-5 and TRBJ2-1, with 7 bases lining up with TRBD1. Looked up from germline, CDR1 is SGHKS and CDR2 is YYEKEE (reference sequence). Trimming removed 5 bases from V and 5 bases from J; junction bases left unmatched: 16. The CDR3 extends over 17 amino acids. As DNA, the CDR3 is TGTGCCAGCAGATCCGCATTCCGGGACAGTTTCGACAATGAGCAGTTCTTC. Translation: CASRSAFRDSFDNEQFF.

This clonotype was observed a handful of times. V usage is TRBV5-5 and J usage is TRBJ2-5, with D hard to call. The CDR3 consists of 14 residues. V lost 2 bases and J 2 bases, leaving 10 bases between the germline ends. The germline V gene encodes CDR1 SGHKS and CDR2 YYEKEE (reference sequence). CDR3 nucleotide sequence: TGTGCCAGCAGCTTTTCGGCAGATCAAGAGACCCAGTACTTC. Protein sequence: CASSFSADQETQYF. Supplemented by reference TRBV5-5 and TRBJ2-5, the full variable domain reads DAGVTQSPTHLIKTRGQQVTLRCSPISGHKSVSWYQQVLGQGPQFIFQYYEKEERGRGNFPDRFSARQFPNYSSELNVNALLLGDSALYLCASSFSADQETQYFGPGTRLLVL.

In nucleotides, the CDR3 is TGTGCCAGCAGTTACCCCGGGACTAGCGGGGAATTCTACAATGAGCAGTTCTTC. Its protein is CASSYPGTSGEFYNEQFF. The chain carries TRBV6-2 or TRBV6-3 and TRBJ2-1, with 13 positions matching TRBD2. With 2 bases clipped from V and 3 bases from J, the junction kept 7 bases outside the gene matches. Germline lookup yields CDR1 MNHEY and CDR2 SVGEGT. This CDR3 is built from 18 residues.

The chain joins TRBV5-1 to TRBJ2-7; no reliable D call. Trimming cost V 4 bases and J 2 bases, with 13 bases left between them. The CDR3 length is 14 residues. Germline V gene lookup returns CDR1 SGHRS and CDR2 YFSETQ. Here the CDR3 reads CASSPQKPTYEQYF. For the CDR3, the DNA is TGCGCCAGCAGCCCTCAGAAACCAACCTACGAGCAGTACTTC.

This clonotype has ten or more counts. The CDR3: CASSLTRDSPLHF. CDR3 in DNA: TGTGCCAGCAGCTTGACAAGGGATTCACCCCTCCACTTT. The chain uses TRBV11-2 and TRBJ1-6; the D is unclear. Germline CDR1 is SGHAT and CDR2 is FQNNGV. This CDR3 region has 13 residues. The V gene lost 3 bases and the J gene lost 8 bases, with 8 bases spanning the gap.

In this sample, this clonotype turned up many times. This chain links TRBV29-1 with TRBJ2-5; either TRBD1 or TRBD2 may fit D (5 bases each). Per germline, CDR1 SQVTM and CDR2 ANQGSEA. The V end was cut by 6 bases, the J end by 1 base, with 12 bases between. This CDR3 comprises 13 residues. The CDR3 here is CSVSGRFQETQYF. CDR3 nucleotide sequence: TGCAGCGTGTCGGGACGGTTCCAAGAGACCCAGTACTTC.

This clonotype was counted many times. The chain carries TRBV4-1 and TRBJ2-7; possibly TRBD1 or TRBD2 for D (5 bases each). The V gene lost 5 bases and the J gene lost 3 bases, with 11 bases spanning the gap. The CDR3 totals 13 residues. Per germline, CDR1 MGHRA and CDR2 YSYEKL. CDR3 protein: CASSFGADYEQYF. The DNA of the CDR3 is TGCGCCAGCAGCTTCGGGGCCGACTACGAGCAGTACTTC.

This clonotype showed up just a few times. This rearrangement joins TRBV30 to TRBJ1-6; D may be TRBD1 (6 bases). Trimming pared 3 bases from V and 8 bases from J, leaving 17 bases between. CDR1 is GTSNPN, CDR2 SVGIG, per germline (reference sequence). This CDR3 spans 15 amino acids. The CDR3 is CAWRWGQSFHSPLHF. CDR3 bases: TGTGCCTGGAGGTGGGGACAATCATTTCATTCACCCCTCCACTTT.

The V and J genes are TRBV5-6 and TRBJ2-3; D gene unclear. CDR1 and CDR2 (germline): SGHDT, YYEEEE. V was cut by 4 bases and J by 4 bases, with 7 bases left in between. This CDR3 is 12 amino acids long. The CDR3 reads CASSLPADTQYF. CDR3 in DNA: TGTGCCAGCAGCCTCCCAGCAGATACGCAGTATTTT.

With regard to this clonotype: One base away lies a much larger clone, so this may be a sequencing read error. The CDR3 region is CASSWTSENNEQFF. The CDR3 bases are TGTGCCAGCAGCTGGACTAGCGAAAACAATGAGCAGTTCTTC. The chain joins TRBV7-2 to TRBJ2-1; TRBD2 aligns across 9 bases. The CDR3 extends over 14 amino acids. Trimming took 4 bases from V and 5 from J; bases not matched to a gene: 3. Germline CDR1 SGHTA, CDR2 FQGNSA.

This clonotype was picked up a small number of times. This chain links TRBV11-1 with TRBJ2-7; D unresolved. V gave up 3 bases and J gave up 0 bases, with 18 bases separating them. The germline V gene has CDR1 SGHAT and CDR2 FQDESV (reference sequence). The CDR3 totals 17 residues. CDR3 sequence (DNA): TGTGCCAGCAGCTTGTCGCGTATTGGGTTCCCCTCCTACGAGCAGTACTTC. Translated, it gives CASSLSRIGFPSYEQYF.

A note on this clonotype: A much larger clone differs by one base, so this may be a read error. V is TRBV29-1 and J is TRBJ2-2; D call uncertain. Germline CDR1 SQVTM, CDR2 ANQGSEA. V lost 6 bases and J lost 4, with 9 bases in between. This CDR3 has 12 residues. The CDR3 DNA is TGCAGCGTCCGAAACCTCACCGGGGAGCTGTTTTTT. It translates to CSVRNLTGELFF.

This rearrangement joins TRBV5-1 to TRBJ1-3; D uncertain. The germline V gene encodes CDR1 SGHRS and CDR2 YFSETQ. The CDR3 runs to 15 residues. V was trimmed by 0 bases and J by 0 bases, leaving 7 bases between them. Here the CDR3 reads CASSLESRSGNTIYF. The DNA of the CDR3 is TGCGCCAGCAGCTTGGAAAGTCGCTCTGGAAACACCATATATTTT.

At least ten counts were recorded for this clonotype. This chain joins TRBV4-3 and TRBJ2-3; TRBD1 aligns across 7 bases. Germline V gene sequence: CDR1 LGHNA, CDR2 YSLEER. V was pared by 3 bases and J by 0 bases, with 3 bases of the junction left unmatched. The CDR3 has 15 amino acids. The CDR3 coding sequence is TGCGCCAGCAGCCAGGGGGACAGTAGCACAGATACGCAGTATTTT. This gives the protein CASSQGDSSTDTQYF.

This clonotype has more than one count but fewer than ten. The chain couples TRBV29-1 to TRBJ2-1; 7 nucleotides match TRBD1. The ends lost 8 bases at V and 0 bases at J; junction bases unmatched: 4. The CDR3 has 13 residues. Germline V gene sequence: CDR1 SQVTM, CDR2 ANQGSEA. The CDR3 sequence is CSFGTVSYNEQFF. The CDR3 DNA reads TGCAGCTTTGGGACAGTCTCCTACAATGAGCAGTTCTTC.

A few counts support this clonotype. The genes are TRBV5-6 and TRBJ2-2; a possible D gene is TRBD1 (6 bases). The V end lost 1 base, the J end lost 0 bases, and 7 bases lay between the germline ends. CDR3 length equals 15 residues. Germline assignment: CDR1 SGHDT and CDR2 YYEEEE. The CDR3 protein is CASSLWTANTGELFF. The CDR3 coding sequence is TGTGCCAGCAGCTTGTGGACAGCGAACACCGGGGAGCTGTTTTTT.

The DNA for the CDR3 is TGTGCCAGCAGCGTAGCTCCGGGACTTCTTACAGATACGCAGTATTTT. This gives the protein CASSVAPGLLTDTQYF. V is TRBV9 and J is TRBJ2-3, with TRBD2 as a possible D gene (6 bases). The CDR3 consists of 16 residues. CDR1 and CDR2 from the germline V gene are SGDLS and YYNGEE. V was shortened by 0 bases and J by 3 bases, with 14 bases between the two germline ends.

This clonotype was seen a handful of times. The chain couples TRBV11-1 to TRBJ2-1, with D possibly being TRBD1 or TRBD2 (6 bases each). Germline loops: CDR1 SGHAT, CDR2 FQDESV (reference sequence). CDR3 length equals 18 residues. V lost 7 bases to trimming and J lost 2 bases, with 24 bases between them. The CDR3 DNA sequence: TGTGCCAGCAACCTGAAGTCGGTGGCAAGGGGGGCCTACAATGAGCAGTTCTTC. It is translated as CASNLKSVARGAYNEQFF.

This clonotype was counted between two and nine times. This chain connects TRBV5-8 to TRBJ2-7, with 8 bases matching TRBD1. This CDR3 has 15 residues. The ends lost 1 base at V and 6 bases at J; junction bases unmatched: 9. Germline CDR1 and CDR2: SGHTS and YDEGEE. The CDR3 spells CASSLNGQGLAEQYF. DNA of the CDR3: TGTGCCAGCAGCTTGAACGGACAGGGTTTGGCCGAGCAGTACTTC.

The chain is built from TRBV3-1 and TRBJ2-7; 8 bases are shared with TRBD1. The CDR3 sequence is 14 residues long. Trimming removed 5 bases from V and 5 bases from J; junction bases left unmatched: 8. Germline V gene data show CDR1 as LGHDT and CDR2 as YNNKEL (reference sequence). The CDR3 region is CASSLLTGAHEQYF. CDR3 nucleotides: TGTGCCAGCAGCTTGCTGACAGGGGCGCACGAGCAGTACTTC.

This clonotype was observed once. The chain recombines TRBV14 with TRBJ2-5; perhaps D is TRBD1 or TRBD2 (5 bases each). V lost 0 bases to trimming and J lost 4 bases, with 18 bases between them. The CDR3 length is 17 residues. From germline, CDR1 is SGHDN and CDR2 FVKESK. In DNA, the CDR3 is TGTGCCAGCAGCCAAGATGTTGCAGCCCCAGGGAGAGAGACCCAGTACTTC. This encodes CASSQDVAAPGRETQYF.

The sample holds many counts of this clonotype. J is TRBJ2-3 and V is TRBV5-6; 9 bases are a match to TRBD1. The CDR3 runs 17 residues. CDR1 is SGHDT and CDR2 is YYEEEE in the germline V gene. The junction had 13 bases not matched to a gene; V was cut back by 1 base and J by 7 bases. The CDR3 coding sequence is TGTGCCAGCAGCTTGCTCTTCGGGGACAGGGAGGACCATACGCAGTATTTT. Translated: CASSLLFGDREDHTQYF.

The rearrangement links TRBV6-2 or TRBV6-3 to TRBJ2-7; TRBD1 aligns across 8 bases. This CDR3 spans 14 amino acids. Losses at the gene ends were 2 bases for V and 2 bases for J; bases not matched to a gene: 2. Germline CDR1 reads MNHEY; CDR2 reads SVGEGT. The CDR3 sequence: CASSYDRGAYEQYF. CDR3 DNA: TGTGCCAGCAGTTACGACAGGGGAGCCTACGAGCAGTACTTC.

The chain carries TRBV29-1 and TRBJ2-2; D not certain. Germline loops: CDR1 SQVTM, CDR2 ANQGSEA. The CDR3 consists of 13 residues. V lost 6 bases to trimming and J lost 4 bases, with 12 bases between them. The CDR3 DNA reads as TGCAGCGTCCGTCAGGCGAGCACCGGGGAGCTGTTTTTT. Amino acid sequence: CSVRQASTGELFF.

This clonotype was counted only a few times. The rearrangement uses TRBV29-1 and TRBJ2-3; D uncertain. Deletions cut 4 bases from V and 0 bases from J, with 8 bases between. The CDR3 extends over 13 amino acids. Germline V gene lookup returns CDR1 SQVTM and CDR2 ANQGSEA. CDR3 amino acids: CSVALGSTDTQYF. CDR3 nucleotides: TGCAGCGTTGCACTCGGTAGCACAGATACGCAGTATTTT.

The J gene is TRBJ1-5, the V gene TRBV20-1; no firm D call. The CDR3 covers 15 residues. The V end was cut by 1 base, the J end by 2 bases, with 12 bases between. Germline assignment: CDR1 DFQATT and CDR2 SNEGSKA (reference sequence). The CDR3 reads CSARGEGFGNQPQHF. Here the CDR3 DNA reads TGCAGTGCTAGAGGAGAGGGATTCGGCAATCAGCCCCAGCATTTT.

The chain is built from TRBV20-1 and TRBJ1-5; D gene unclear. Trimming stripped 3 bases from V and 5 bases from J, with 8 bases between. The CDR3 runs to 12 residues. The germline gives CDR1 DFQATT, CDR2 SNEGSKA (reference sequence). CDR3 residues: CSASSADQPQHF. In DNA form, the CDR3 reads TGCAGTGCTAGTTCAGCGGATCAGCCCCAGCATTTT.

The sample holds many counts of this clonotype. The DNA for the CDR3 is TGCAGTGCCACTCGGACAGAAGGACCCACTGAAGCTTTCTTT. It translates to CSATRTEGPTEAFF. This chain uses TRBV20-1 with TRBJ1-1, with TRBD1 as a possible D gene (6 bases). Germline CDR1 and CDR2: DFQATT and SNEGSKA (reference sequence). The CDR3 spans 14 residues. V was pared by 6 bases and J by 4 bases, with 18 bases between.

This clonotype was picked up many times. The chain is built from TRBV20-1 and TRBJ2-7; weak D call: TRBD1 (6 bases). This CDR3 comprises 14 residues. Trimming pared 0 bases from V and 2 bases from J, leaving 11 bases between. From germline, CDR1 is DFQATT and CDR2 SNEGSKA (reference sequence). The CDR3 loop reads CSARDQGRAYEQYF. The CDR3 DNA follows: TGCAGTGCTAGAGATCAGGGGAGAGCCTACGAGCAGTACTTC.

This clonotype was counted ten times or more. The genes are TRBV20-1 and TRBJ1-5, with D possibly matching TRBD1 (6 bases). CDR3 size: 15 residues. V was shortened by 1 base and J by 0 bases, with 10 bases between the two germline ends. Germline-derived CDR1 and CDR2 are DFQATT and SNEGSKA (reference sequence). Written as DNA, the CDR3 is TGCAGTGCTAGAGTGACAGGCGGTAGCAATCAGCCCCAGCATTTT. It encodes CSARVTGGSNQPQHF.